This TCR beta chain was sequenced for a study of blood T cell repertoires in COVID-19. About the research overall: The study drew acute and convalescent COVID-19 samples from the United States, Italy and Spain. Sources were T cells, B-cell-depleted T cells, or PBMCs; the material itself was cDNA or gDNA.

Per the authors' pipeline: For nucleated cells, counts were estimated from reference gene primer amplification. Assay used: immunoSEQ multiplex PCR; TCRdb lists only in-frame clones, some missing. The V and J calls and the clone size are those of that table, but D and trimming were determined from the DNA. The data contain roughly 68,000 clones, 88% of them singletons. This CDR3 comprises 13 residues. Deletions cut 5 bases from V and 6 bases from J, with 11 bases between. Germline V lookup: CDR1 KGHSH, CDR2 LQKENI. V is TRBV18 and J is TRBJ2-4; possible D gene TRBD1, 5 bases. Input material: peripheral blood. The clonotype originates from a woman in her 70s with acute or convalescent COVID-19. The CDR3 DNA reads TGTGCCAGCTCATCCGGACACGGAAACATTCAGTACTTC. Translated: CASSSGHGNIQYF.